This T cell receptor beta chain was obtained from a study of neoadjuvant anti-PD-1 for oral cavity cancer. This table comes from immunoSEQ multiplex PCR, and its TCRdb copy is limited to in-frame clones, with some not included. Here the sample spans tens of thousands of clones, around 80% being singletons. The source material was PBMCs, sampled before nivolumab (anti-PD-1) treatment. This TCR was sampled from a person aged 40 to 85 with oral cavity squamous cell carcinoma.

The CDR3 sequence is CASSFRVGDTGELFF. CDR3 DNA sequence: TGCGCCAGCAGCTTTCGCGTCGGGGACACCGGGGAGCTGTTTTTT. V gene TRBV5-1 combines with J gene TRBJ2-2; maybe TRBD2 (5 bases). Trimming removed 2 bases from V and 3 bases from J, with 11 bases in between. The germline V gene encodes CDR1 SGHRS and CDR2 YFSETQ. CDR3 length: 15 amino acids.